These 14 T cell receptor beta chains were all obtained from the same sample, sequenced in a study of human T cells and chemical hapten exposure (dated by TCRdb to the early 2020s). Library prep was done by RACE. TCRdb lists the instrument as NextSeq 500. In-frame beta chains were kept once TCRdb had trimmed the public reads at Q25 with fastp and called clones with MiXCR. Every distinct CDR3 protein forms one entry, paired with its most common genes and DNA. The sample table holds around 100,000 distinct CDR3 sequences, of which about a tenth were seen once. The ten largest clonotypes hold approximately 3.1% of the sample. What this sample's time point label stands for: pre-sensitization, week 0. Explained via the paper, the treatment or condition label denotes: therapeutic diphenylcyclopropenone sensitization with weekly scalp DPC. Sequences were derived from whole blood, sampled in connection with sensitization to the hapten diphenylcyclopropenone (DPC). The receptor source for this set is a woman aged 55-70 years with alopecia areata. Some clones in this sample may be carry-over from other donors' samples.

In its sample, this clonotype was seen a few times. J is TRBJ2-2 and V is TRBV3-1, with TRBD1 identical over 8 bases. Per germline, CDR1 LGHDT and CDR2 YNNKEL (reference sequence). The CDR3 loop spans 15 amino acids. The ends lost 4 bases at V and 5 bases at J; junction bases unmatched: 6. CDR3 DNA sequence: TGTGCCAGCAGCCCCCAGGGGGCTTATACCGGGGAGCTGTTTTTT. Translating it yields CASSPQGAYTGELFF.

This rearrangement joins TRBV7-3 to TRBJ2-1; TRBD2 matches 9 bases. The CDR3 loop spans 15 amino acids. Germline V gives CDR1 SGHTA, CDR2 FQGTGA. V shed 5 bases and J 5 bases; nucleotides not matched to a gene: 7. CDR3 in DNA: TGTGCCAGCAGCCTCCTAGCGGGGTTAGACAATGAGCAGTTCTTC. This codes for CASSLLAGLDNEQFF.

As for this clonotype: This may stem from a read error, because a much larger clone lies one nucleotide away. This chain uses TRBV20-1 with TRBJ2-7; D gene unclear. The CDR3 is 13 amino acids. V shed 7 bases and J shed 0 bases, with 13 bases lying between them. Germline V gene sequence: CDR1 DFQATT, CDR2 SNEGSKA (reference sequence). The CDR3, as DNA: TGCAGTGTTACGCAGGTGAACTCCTACGAGCAGTACTTC. Translating gives CSVTQVNSYEQYF.

There are many counts of this clonotype. The V and J genes are TRBV4-1 and TRBJ1-4, with a tentative D call TRBD1 (6 bases). Per the germline V gene, CDR1 is MGHRA and CDR2 is YSYEKL. The V end lost 2 bases, the J end lost 8 bases, and 21 bases lay between the germline ends. The CDR3 runs 17 residues. The CDR3 sequence: CASSQLRGSGGAEKLFF. The CDR3 DNA is TGCGCCAGCAGCCAACTCCGAGGGAGTGGGGGGGCAGAAAAACTGTTTTTT.

The CDR3 sequence is CATSSSTSTETQYF. The CDR3 coding sequence is TGTGCCACCAGTTCCTCGACCAGTACAGAGACCCAGTACTTC. This chain links TRBV24-1 with TRBJ2-5, with D unclear. The germline V gene encodes CDR1 KGHDR and CDR2 SFDVKD. The length of the CDR3 is 14 residues. V lost 6 bases to trimming and J lost 4 bases, with 14 bases between them.

Worth noting for this clonotype: It may be a read error: a sequence one base away is much more abundant. The rearrangement links TRBV12-3 or TRBV12-4 to TRBJ2-3, with D perhaps given as TRBD1 or TRBD2 (5 bases each). The CDR3 is made up of 15 amino acids. The CDR3 here is CVSIRGTRPGYTQYF. DNA of the CDR3: TGTGTCAGCATCCGAGGGACGCGCCCGGGATATACGCAGTATTTT.

This clonotype was seen many times. The V call is TRBV4-2, the J call TRBJ2-7; D is possibly TRBD2 (5 bases). The V gene lost 1 base and the J gene lost 2 bases, with 12 bases spanning the gap. This CDR3 comprises 15 residues. CDR1 LGHNA and CDR2 YNFKEQ come from the germline V gene. CDR3 loop: CASSQAGLFTYEQYF. The CDR3 bases are TGTGCCAGCAGCCAAGCCGGACTCTTTACCTACGAGCAGTACTTC.

The rearrangement uses TRBV15 and TRBJ2-1, with 11 bases that match TRBD2. The length of the CDR3 is 17 residues. V lost 1 base, J lost 8 bases, and 10 bases stayed unmatched. Germline V CDR1 and CDR2: LNHNV, YYDKDF (reference sequence). CDR3 loop: CATSRARTSGGEHEQFF. CDR3 nucleotides: TGTGCCACCAGCAGAGCACGAACTAGCGGGGGCGAACATGAGCAGTTCTTC.

This chain uses TRBV6-5 with TRBJ1-2; D call uncertain. Germline assignment: CDR1 MNHEY and CDR2 SVGAGI. The length of the CDR3 is 13 residues. Deletions cut 2 bases from V and 4 bases from J, with 8 bases between. CDR3 in amino acids: CASSYQEFYGYTF. The CDR3 DNA reads TGTGCCAGCAGTTACCAAGAGTTCTATGGCTACACCTTC.

The table lists this clonotype with many counts. The chain joins TRBV7-9 to TRBJ1-1, with D perhaps TRBD1 (6 bases). Germline lookup yields CDR1 SEHNR and CDR2 FQNEAQ (reference sequence). This CDR3 is built from 18 residues. V lost 5 bases to trimming and J lost 4 bases, with 26 bases between them. CDR3 loop: CASSPSRVRRGAPTEAFF. The CDR3, as DNA: TGTGCCAGCAGCCCCAGCAGGGTTAGGAGGGGGGCCCCCACTGAAGCTTTCTTT.

The chain is built from TRBV27 and TRBJ2-7, with 7 nucleotides matching TRBD1. The CDR3 length is 14 residues. CDR1 MNHEY and CDR2 SMNVEV come from the germline V gene (reference sequence). Germline trimming cut 2 bases from V and 3 bases from J; bases unmatched to any gene: 4. CDR3 coding DNA: TGTGCCAGCAGTTTAGAGGGGGCCCACTACGAGCAGTACTTC. Translation gives CASSLEGAHYEQYF.

This clonotype has a count of ten or more. The chain carries TRBV3-1 and TRBJ2-2, with 7 bases aligning to TRBD1. J was trimmed by 9 bases and V by 5 bases; bases with no gene match: 6. The CDR3 extends over 13 amino acids. From germline, CDR1 is LGHDT and CDR2 YNNKEL (reference sequence). CDR3 amino acids: CASSFRQGRELFF. CDR3 DNA sequence: TGTGCCAGCAGCTTCCGACAGGGAAGGGAGCTGTTTTTT.

This clonotype was seen repeatedly, ten times or more. This chain links TRBV12-3 or TRBV12-4 with TRBJ2-7; TRBD2 agrees at 10 bases. The CDR3 runs 14 residues. Losses at the gene ends were 4 bases for V and 7 bases for J; bases not matched to a gene: 7. CDR3: CASSSSGGLGEQYF. The CDR3 bases are TGTGCCAGCAGTTCTAGCGGGGGACTGGGGGAGCAGTACTTC.

This sequence joins TRBV11-3 and TRBJ1-1; D is ambiguous. The CDR3 runs to 13 residues. Per germline, CDR1 SGHNT and CDR2 YENEEA. Between the trimmed V and J ends, which lost 5 bases and 0 bases, there was a span of 7 bases. CDR3 amino acids: CASSTALNTEAFF. The CDR3, as DNA: TGTGCCAGCAGCACAGCTTTGAACACTGAAGCTTTCTTT.